This T cell receptor beta chain was documented in a study of T cell responses to AZD1222 COVID-19 vaccine. The assay was immunoSEQ multiplex PCR, and TCRdb's table has in-frame clones only and misses some. Of roughly 130,000 clones in the sample, about 86% are singletons; the top ten hold 12%. Of note for this clone: What it binds is not known.

Study results and caveats: Spike was spanned by vaccine-associated CD4 TCRs, which were dominant at 160-218 and 743-854. Spike-specific TCR breadth and depth went up after people got two AZD1222 doses. It was only after the peak T cell response that any repertoires were sampled.

Germline values: CDR1 GTSNPN, CDR2 SVGIG (reference sequence). There are 14 residues in the CDR3. With 4 bases clipped from V and 4 bases from J, the junction kept 5 bases outside the gene matches. The gene calls are TRBV30 and TRBJ1-5, with 9 positions matching TRBD1. The sample here was peripheral blood, taken on day 0 of AZD1222 vaccination. The clonotype originates from an adult in good health. The CDR3 spells CAWTTGGANQPQHF. In DNA, the CDR3 is TGTGCCTGGACGACAGGGGGAGCGAATCAGCCCCAGCATTTT.